One and the same sample provided the 17 T cell receptor beta chains below, sequenced in a study of T cells in localized non-small cell lung cancer. TCRdb keeps only in-frame clones here, not all; method: immunoSEQ multiplex PCR. The sample records tens of thousands of clones, 65% to 85% being singletons. The source was peripheral blood, collected before any cancer treatment. The receptors stem from a female donor older than 55 with stage I lung adenocarcinoma.

The chain is built from TRBV5-1 and TRBJ1-1, with D hard to call. V gave up 0 bases and J gave up 4 bases, with 10 bases separating them. Germline V CDR1 and CDR2: SGHRS, YFSETQ. There are 14 residues in the CDR3. CDR3 sequence reads: CASSLDGAATEAFF. CDR3 nucleotides: TGCGCCAGCAGCTTGGATGGCGCTGCCACTGAAGCTTTCTTT.

The chain combines TRBV28 with TRBJ1-2; D gene uncertain. This CDR3 spans 11 amino acids. V was trimmed by 7 bases and J by 14 bases, leaving 17 bases between them. Germline assignment: CDR1 MDHEN and CDR2 SYDVKM. Written as DNA, the CDR3 is TGTGCCAGCATCTTAAAAGGGTCCATTACCTTC. Its translation is CASILKGSITF.

This chain uses TRBV6-5 with TRBJ1-1; D is ambiguous. Trimming removed 2 bases from V and 5 bases from J, with 12 bases in between. Germline V CDR1 and CDR2: MNHEY, SVGAGI. This CDR3 region has 14 residues. The CDR3 DNA reads TGTGCCAGCAGTTACGCAGGAATACCGACTGAAGCTTTCTTT. Translating it yields CASSYAGIPTEAFF.

The chain recombines TRBV20-1 with TRBJ1-3, with TRBD1 matching 8 bases. The germline gives CDR1 DFQATT, CDR2 SNEGSKA (reference sequence). V was pared by 5 bases and J by 7 bases, with 1 base of the junction left unmatched. This CDR3 comprises 11 residues. This CDR3 is CSARTGNTIYF. In DNA form, the CDR3 reads TGCAGTGCTCGGACAGGGAACACCATATATTTT.

The CDR3 DNA is TGTGCCAGCAGTGTGGCCAGGTCGGGAGCGGGGCTCACAGATACGCAGTATTTT. It is translated as CASSVARSGAGLTDTQYF. The chain combines TRBV2 with TRBJ2-3, with 7 positions matching TRBD2. V lost 4 bases, J lost 2 bases, and 15 bases stayed unmatched. The length of the CDR3 is 18 residues. From germline, CDR1 is SNHLY and CDR2 FYNNEI.

This clone was seen a few times. This chain connects TRBV28 to TRBJ2-7; D gene unclear. With 6 bases removed from V and 3 bases from J, the gap between germline ends came to 6 bases. Germline values: CDR1 MDHEN, CDR2 SYDVKM. There are 11 residues in the CDR3. The CDR3 bases are TGTGCCAGCAGCTCAAACTACGAGCAGTACTTC. Translation: CASSSNYEQYF.

The rearrangement links TRBV28 to TRBJ1-4; a weak D match, TRBD1 (6 bases). The V end was cut by 6 bases, the J end by 0 bases, with 8 bases between. The CDR3 contains 14 residues. Germline V gives CDR1 MDHEN, CDR2 SYDVKM. The CDR3 sequence: CASRSGATNEKLFF. The CDR3 DNA is TGTGCCAGCAGATCAGGGGCAACTAATGAAAAACTGTTTTTT.

The chain is built from TRBV5-8 and TRBJ1-5; 7 bases line up with TRBD1. The CDR3 is made up of 17 amino acids. Germline V gives CDR1 SGHTS, CDR2 YDEGEE. Germline trimming cut 1 base from V and 0 bases from J; bases unmatched to any gene: 7. The CDR3 DNA reads as TGTGCCAGCAGCTTGAAACCAGGGGGATATAGCAATCAGCCCCAGCATTTT. It specifies CASSLKPGGYSNQPQHF.

This sequence joins TRBV9 and TRBJ2-7; D unresolved. Per germline, CDR1 SGDLS and CDR2 YYNGEE. The V end was cut by 0 bases, the J end by 2 bases, with 12 bases between. The CDR3 covers 15 residues. The CDR3 spells CASSVALGPTYEQYF. CDR3 DNA sequence: TGTGCCAGCAGCGTAGCTTTAGGACCGACCTACGAGCAGTACTTC.

This clone was counted only a few times. This chain joins TRBV5-4 and TRBJ2-6; no clear D. The V end was cut by 0 bases, the J end by 0 bases, with 16 bases between. CDR1 is SGHNT and CDR2 is YYREEE in the germline V gene (reference sequence). The CDR3 has 19 residues. CDR3 amino acids: CASSLGSLRPISGANVLTF. The DNA for the CDR3 is TGTGCCAGCAGCTTGGGTTCTTTACGTCCCATCTCTGGGGCCAACGTCCTGACTTTC.

The rearrangement uses TRBV19 and TRBJ2-6, with D perhaps matching TRBD2 (6 bases). Germline values: CDR1 LNHDA, CDR2 SQIVND (reference sequence). V lost 5 bases and J 4 bases, leaving 12 bases between the germline ends. The CDR3 sequence is 15 residues long. CDR3 bases: TGTGCCAGTAGTTCAGGAGGGAGCGGGGCCAACGTCCTGACTTTC. Protein product: CASSSGGSGANVLTF.

This clone occurred a few times. CDR3 sequence reads: CASSLLAGGTGELFF. DNA for the CDR3: TGCGCCAGCAGCCTACTAGCGGGAGGAACCGGGGAGCTGTTTTTT. This chain connects TRBV4-3 to TRBJ2-2, with 12 bases that match TRBD2. With V trimmed by 4 bases and J by 5 bases, 2 bases remained unmatched. This CDR3 is 15 amino acids long. Germline CDR1 is LGHNA and CDR2 is YSLEER.

This chain uses TRBV27 with TRBJ1-5, with D maybe TRBD1 (6 bases). CDR3 length: 14 residues. V was clipped by 4 bases and J by 4 bases, with 11 bases between them. CDR1 and CDR2 (germline): MNHEY, SMNVEV (reference sequence). The CDR3 spells CASSSRTVNQPQHF. Here the CDR3 DNA reads TGTGCCAGCAGTTCACGGACAGTAAATCAGCCCCAGCATTTT.

The chain joins TRBV18 to TRBJ2-7; D gene uncertain. With 2 bases removed from V and 7 bases from J, the gap between germline ends came to 9 bases. Germline V gene data show CDR1 as KGHSH and CDR2 as LQKENI. The CDR3 is 12 residues long. The CDR3 sequence: CASSPFVGEQYF. DNA for the CDR3: TGTGCCAGCTCACCATTTGTCGGAGAGCAGTACTTC.

The chain links TRBV5-1 to TRBJ2-7; no firm D call. CDR1 and CDR2 from the germline V gene are SGHRS and YFSETQ. Trimming took off 0 bases at V and 6 bases at J, with 10 bases between the two ends. This CDR3 comprises 13 residues. The CDR3 DNA is TGCGCCAGCAGCTTGGCTGGGGATCGCGAGCAGTACTTC. Residues: CASSLAGDREQYF.

This clone was counted at least ten times. The rearrangement uses TRBV6-5 and TRBJ1-2, with TRBD1 matching over 9 bases. The CDR3 has 12 residues. V gave up 2 bases and J gave up 8 bases; unmatched junction bases: 0. Germline CDR1 and CDR2: MNHEY and SVGAGI. In nucleotides, the CDR3 is TGTGCCAGCAGTTACACAGGGGGCGGCTACACCTTC. Its translation: CASSYTGGGYTF.

This chain uses TRBV5-1 with TRBJ2-1, with a possible D match to TRBD2 (6 bases). Germline CDR1 is SGHRS and CDR2 is YFSETQ. This CDR3 has 15 residues. Trimming took off 0 bases at V and 7 bases at J, with 14 bases between the two ends. CDR3 residues: CASSLGRAVSNEQFF. The CDR3 coding sequence is TGCGCCAGCAGCTTGGGGAGGGCCGTGTCTAATGAGCAGTTCTTC.